This TCR beta chain emerged from a study of T cells after somatic rescue of genetic block. Method: immunoSEQ multiplex PCR; TCRdb's copy keeps in-frame clones and lacks some. The sample contains around 64,000 clones, just over 90% of which appear only once. CDR3 length: 14 amino acids. V dropped 5 bases and J dropped 1 base, with 10 bases sitting between them. Germline V gives CDR1 SGHTA, CDR2 FQGTGA. The chain links TRBV7-3 to TRBJ2-3; D might be TRBD2 (6 bases). The sequenced sample was peripheral blood mononuclear cells (PBMCs). This TCR was sampled from a man in his forties. CDR3 sequence (DNA): TGTGCCAGCAGCGCCGGGACTGGCACAGATACGCAGTATTTT. It is translated as CASSAGTGTDTQYF.